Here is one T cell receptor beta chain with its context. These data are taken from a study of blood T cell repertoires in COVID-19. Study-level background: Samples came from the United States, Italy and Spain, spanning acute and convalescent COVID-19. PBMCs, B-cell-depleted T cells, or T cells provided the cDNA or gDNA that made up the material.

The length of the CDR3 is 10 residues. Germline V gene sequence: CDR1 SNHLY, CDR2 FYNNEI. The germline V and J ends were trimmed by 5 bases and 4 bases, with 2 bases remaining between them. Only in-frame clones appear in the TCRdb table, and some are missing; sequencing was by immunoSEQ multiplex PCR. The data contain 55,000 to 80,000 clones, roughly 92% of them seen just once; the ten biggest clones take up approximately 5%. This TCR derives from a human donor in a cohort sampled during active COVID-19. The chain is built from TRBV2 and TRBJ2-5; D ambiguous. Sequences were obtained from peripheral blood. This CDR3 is CASSLETQYF. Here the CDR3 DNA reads TGTGCCAGCAGTCTAGAGACCCAGTACTTC.